This passage covers 8 T cell receptor beta chains from one sample sequenced in a study of vaccination and CD4 T cells after COVID-19. Sequencing of the DNA from cultured CD4+ T cells was carried out with the Oncomine TCR Beta short-read assay. One entry per CDR3 protein, called by TCRdb with MiXCR from the PCR reads. The table shows 15,000 to 20,000 distinct CDR3 sequences, with around 45% occurring only once. These receptors' targets are unknown. Sample treatment: roughly ten-day PBMC culture with coronavirus spike peptide pools or control peptides (ViraFEST assay). The source material was CD4+ T cells from blood, cultured in vitro. The receptor set was obtained from a human donor who had recovered from COVID-19.

This rearrangement joins TRBV7-9 to TRBJ2-1, with TRBD1 identical over 12 bases. The ends lost 7 bases at V and 7 bases at J; junction bases unmatched: 5. This CDR3 region has 14 residues. Germline loops: CDR1 SEHNR, CDR2 FQNEAQ (reference sequence). The CDR3 sequence: CASTRDRGPNEQFF. DNA for the CDR3: TGTGCCAGCACTAGGGACAGGGGGCCTAATGAGCAGTTCTTC.

This clonotype was found a few times. The V and J genes are TRBV7-8 and TRBJ2-3; a possible D gene is TRBD1 (6 bases). The CDR3 is 13 amino acids. The germline gives CDR1 SGHVS, CDR2 FQNEAQ. V dropped 4 bases and J dropped 3 bases, with 8 bases sitting between them. CDR3 DNA sequence: TGTGCCAGCAGCTCCCAGGGGACAGATACGCAGTATTTT. Encoded protein: CASSSQGTDTQYF.

The chain employs TRBV7-9 and TRBJ1-1; 12 bases map to TRBD1. Per germline, CDR1 SEHNR and CDR2 FQNEAQ (reference sequence). The CDR3 totals 19 residues. The junction had 17 bases not matched to a gene; V was cut back by 5 bases and J by 4 bases. The CDR3 loop reads CASSNSPGQGARVGTEAFF. The DNA of the CDR3 is TGTGCCAGCAGCAATAGCCCGGGACAGGGGGCGCGAGTTGGCACTGAAGCTTTCTTT.

This chain joins TRBV6-2 or TRBV6-3 and TRBJ2-7; D unclear. V gave up 1 base and J gave up 7 bases, with 14 bases separating them. Germline values: CDR1 MNHEY, CDR2 SVGEGT. The CDR3 contains 14 residues. Here the CDR3 reads CASSYYLTSTEQYF. For the CDR3, the DNA is TGTGCCAGCAGTTACTACCTAACTTCGACAGAGCAGTACTTC.

This chain connects TRBV12-5 to TRBJ1-1; perhaps TRBD1 as D (6 bases). This CDR3 is built from 16 residues. The germline V gene encodes CDR1 LGHNT and CDR2 FRNRAP. V lost 5 bases and J lost 3, with 19 bases in between. CDR3 sequence reads: CASGGQTGIRHTEAFF. The CDR3 region has the DNA TGTGCTAGTGGTGGCCAAACAGGGATTAGGCACACTGAAGCTTTCTTT.

This clonotype was observed a handful of times. The J gene is TRBJ2-1, the V gene TRBV7-6; TRBD1 matches at 7 bases. Germline V gene data show CDR1 as SGHVS and CDR2 as FNYEAQ. V lost 5 bases and J lost 9; bases outside the gene matches: 4. This CDR3 has 12 amino acids. The CDR3 nucleotides are TGTGCCAGCAGCAACAGGGGTTTTGAGCAGTTCTTC. Translating it yields CASSNRGFEQFF.

The V call is TRBV7-2, the J call TRBJ2-5; tentatively, D is TRBD1 or TRBD2 (7 bases each). The ends were cut back, 3 bases at V and 4 bases at J, with 12 bases in the middle. The CDR3 loop spans 14 amino acids. CDR1 and CDR2 (germline): SGHTA, FQGNSA. As DNA, the CDR3 is TGTGCCAGCAGCTTCCAGGGGGGGGGAGAGACCCAGTACTTC. Translation gives CASSFQGGGETQYF. The variable domain in full, with the rest retrieved from reference TRBV7-2 and TRBJ2-5, is GAGVSQSPSNKVTEKGKDVELRCDPISGHTALYWYRQSLGQGLEFLIYFQGNSAPDKSGLPSDRFSAERTGGSVSTLTIQRTQQEDSAVYLCASSFQGGGETQYFGPGTRLLVL.

V is TRBV6-5 and J is TRBJ2-1, with 10 bases fitting TRBD1. This CDR3 has 15 residues. Trimming at V came to 4 bases and at J to 2 bases, leaving 2 bases not matched to a gene. Germline V gene sequence: CDR1 MNHEY, CDR2 SVGAGI. The CDR3, as DNA: TGTGCCAGCAGTTCGGACAGGGGGGCCTACAATGAGCAGTTCTTC. Translating it yields CASSSDRGAYNEQFF.